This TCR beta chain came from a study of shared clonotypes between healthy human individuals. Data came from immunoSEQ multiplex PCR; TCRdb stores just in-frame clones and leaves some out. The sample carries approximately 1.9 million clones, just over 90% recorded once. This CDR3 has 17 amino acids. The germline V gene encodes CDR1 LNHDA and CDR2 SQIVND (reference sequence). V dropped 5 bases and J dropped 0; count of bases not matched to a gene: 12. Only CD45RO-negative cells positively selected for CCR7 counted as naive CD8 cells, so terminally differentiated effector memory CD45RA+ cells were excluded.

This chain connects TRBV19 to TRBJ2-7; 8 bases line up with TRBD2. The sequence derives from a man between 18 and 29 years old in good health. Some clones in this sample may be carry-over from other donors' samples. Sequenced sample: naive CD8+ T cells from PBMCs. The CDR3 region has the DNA TGTGCCAGTAGTTCTCGGGAACCGGGACTAGACTCCTACGAGCAGTACTTC. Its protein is CASSSREPGLDSYEQYF.